This T cell receptor (beta chain) was observed in a study of vaccination effects on CD4 cells after COVID-19. Whole-study context: Viral peptide pool expansion of antigen-specific CD4+ T cells preceded sequencing in the ViraFEST assay. Samples that were drawn after vaccination came a median of 72 days after the second dose. Overall study findings and caveats: Cross-reactivity toward common cold coronaviruses was confined to only 1 of 255 vaccine-induced clones in healthy vaccinees.

The CDR3 loop spans 15 amino acids. Germline CDR1 GTSNPN, CDR2 SVGIG (reference sequence). J lost 2 bases, V lost 3 bases, and 7 bases had no gene match. A note on this clone: Antigen specificity is unknown.

This table comes from immunoSEQ multiplex PCR, and its TCRdb copy is limited to in-frame clones, with some not included. The table lists around 47,000 clones, over 60% of them singletons. The culture ran for approximately 9 days before CD4+ T cells were isolated. It was two doses of either the BNT162b2 or mRNA-1273 vaccine that participants received. Material: CD4+ T cells from PBMCs cultured without peptide, obtained after COVID-19 vaccination. This clonotype was sampled from a human donor who received a COVID-19 vaccine. This chain uses TRBV30 with TRBJ1-1; 9 bases match TRBD1. CDR3 DNA: TGTGCCTGGAGACCGACAGGGGGAAGAAACACTGAAGCTTTCTTT. It is translated as CAWRPTGGRNTEAFF.